The 12 T cell receptor beta chains below come from one sample, sequenced in a study of OX40 agonist ivuxolimab in advanced cancers. TCRdb's table, derived via immunoSEQ multiplex PCR, lists solely in-frame clones and lacks some. Of over 85,000 clones in the sample, roughly 89% are singletons; the top ten hold approximately 0.5%. The sequenced sample was CD4+ or CD8+ T cells sorted from blood, obtained in a trial of the OX40 agonist ivuxolimab. The receptors originated from an adult with an advanced solid tumor such as melanoma, head and neck, liver or kidney cancer.

J is TRBJ2-3 and V is TRBV7-9; no clear D gene. V shed 1 base and J shed 0 bases, with 2 bases lying between them. The CDR3 sequence is 13 residues long. Germline values: CDR1 SEHNR, CDR2 FQNEAQ (reference sequence). The CDR3, as DNA: TGTGCCAGCAGCTTAGTTAGCACAGATACGCAGTATTTT. It encodes CASSLVSTDTQYF.

CDR3 residues: CASSPRAMNEQFF. The CDR3 DNA is TGTGCCAGCAGCCCACGGGCTATGAATGAGCAGTTCTTC. The rearrangement uses TRBV5-5 and TRBJ2-1; D gene unclear. The length of the CDR3 is 13 residues. Looked up from germline, CDR1 is SGHKS and CDR2 is YYEKEE (reference sequence). V was clipped by 4 bases and J by 7 bases, with 12 bases between them.

This chain connects TRBV5-8 to TRBJ1-3; TRBD1 aligns across 7 bases. J gave up 3 bases and V 4 bases, and 4 bases lay outside the gene matches. The germline gives CDR1 SGHTS, CDR2 YDEGEE. The CDR3 length is 14 residues. The CDR3 region is CASSPDRVGNTIYF. CDR3 in DNA: TGTGCCAGCAGCCCCGACAGGGTTGGAAACACCATATATTTT.

Written as DNA, the CDR3 is TGTGCCAGCAAGAGGGACAGGATGAACACTGAAGCTTTCTTT. This translates into CASKRDRMNTEAFF. The genes are TRBV6-5 and TRBJ1-1, with 8 bases lining up with TRBD1. The CDR3 is made up of 14 amino acids. Germline V gene lookup returns CDR1 MNHEY and CDR2 SVGAGI. V trimming: 7 bases; J trimming: 0 bases; junction bases outside the gene matches: 4.

The V gene is TRBV9, the J gene TRBJ1-2, with D hard to call. CDR1 and CDR2 from the germline V gene are SGDLS and YYNGEE. The germline V and J ends were trimmed by 1 base and 8 bases, with 18 bases remaining between them. This CDR3 has 15 residues. The CDR3 loop reads CASSVQVGQAQGYTF. CDR3 nucleotides: TGTGCCAGCAGCGTACAGGTAGGGCAGGCTCAAGGCTACACCTTC.

The rearrangement joins TRBV25-1 to TRBJ1-2, with D uncertain. The ends were cut back, 1 base at V and 6 bases at J, with 24 bases in the middle. The CDR3 length is 18 residues. Germline CDR1 is MGHDK and CDR2 is SYGVNS. The CDR3 coding sequence is TGTGCCAGCAGTGAATCTGGTTATGGAAACCCTGTGGAGGATGGCTACACCTTC. It encodes CASSESGYGNPVEDGYTF.

This clone occurred a few times. The V and J genes are TRBV5-1 and TRBJ2-2; D possibly uses TRBD1 or TRBD2 (5 bases each). V lost 1 base and J lost 7, with 14 bases in between. Germline CDR1 SGHRS, CDR2 YFSETQ. The CDR3 totals 15 residues. The CDR3: CASSLRGAGGGELFF. Written as DNA, the CDR3 is TGCGCCAGCAGCTTGCGGGGAGCTGGGGGCGGGGAGCTGTTTTTT. The variable domain in full, with the rest retrieved from reference TRBV5-1 and TRBJ2-2, is KAGVTQTPRYLIKTRGQQVTLSCSPISGHRSVSWYQQTPGQGLQFLFEYFSETQRNKGNFPGRFSGRQFSNSRSEMNVSTLELGDSALYLCASSLRGAGGGELFFGEGSRLTVL.

The chain recombines TRBV19 with TRBJ2-7; D remains unclear. The CDR3 has 14 amino acids. V lost 5 bases to trimming and J lost 0 bases, with 11 bases between them. Germline V gene lookup returns CDR1 LNHDA and CDR2 SQIVND (reference sequence). CDR3 protein: CASSRTSSSYEQYF. CDR3 sequence (DNA): TGTGCCAGTAGTCGAACTTCTAGCTCCTACGAGCAGTACTTC.

This clone was detected a few times. The CDR3 spells CASSTAGTGMPLSGYTF. The CDR3 bases are TGTGCCAGTAGTACCGCCGGGACAGGGATGCCCCTTTCCGGCTACACCTTC. This chain uses TRBV19 with TRBJ1-2; 9 nucleotides line up with TRBD1. The CDR3 is made up of 17 amino acids. Germline V gene data show CDR1 as LNHDA and CDR2 as SQIVND (reference sequence). J was trimmed by 8 bases and V by 4 bases; bases with no gene match: 17.

This clone was seen a single time. The V and J genes are TRBV5-4 and TRBJ2-1; D perhaps matches TRBD2 (7 bases). The ends were cut back, 4 bases at V and 2 bases at J, with 16 bases in the middle. The germline V gene encodes CDR1 SGHNT and CDR2 YYREEE (reference sequence). The CDR3 is made up of 16 amino acids. The CDR3 nucleotides read TGTGCCAGCAGCCCCCTTGGCGGGGGCCCCTACAATGAGCAGTTCTTC. It is translated as CASSPLGGGPYNEQFF.

This chain connects TRBV6-5 to TRBJ1-5; perhaps TRBD1 as D (5 bases). This CDR3 comprises 15 residues. The ends were cut back, 6 bases at V and 2 bases at J, with 14 bases in the middle. Germline assignment: CDR1 MNHEY and CDR2 SVGAGI. This CDR3 is CASRPGAAGNQPQHF. The CDR3 DNA follows: TGTGCCAGCAGACCCGGGGCAGCGGGCAATCAGCCCCAGCATTTT.

J is TRBJ1-5 and V is TRBV5-1, with D tentatively TRBD1 (5 bases). CDR1 SGHRS and CDR2 YFSETQ come from the germline V gene. The length of the CDR3 is 14 residues. The ends were cut back, 2 bases at V and 9 bases at J, with 15 bases in the middle. In DNA, the CDR3 is TGCGCCAGCAGCTTTGTTCCAGGGCAAGGGCCCCAGCATTTT. It translates to CASSFVPGQGPQHF.